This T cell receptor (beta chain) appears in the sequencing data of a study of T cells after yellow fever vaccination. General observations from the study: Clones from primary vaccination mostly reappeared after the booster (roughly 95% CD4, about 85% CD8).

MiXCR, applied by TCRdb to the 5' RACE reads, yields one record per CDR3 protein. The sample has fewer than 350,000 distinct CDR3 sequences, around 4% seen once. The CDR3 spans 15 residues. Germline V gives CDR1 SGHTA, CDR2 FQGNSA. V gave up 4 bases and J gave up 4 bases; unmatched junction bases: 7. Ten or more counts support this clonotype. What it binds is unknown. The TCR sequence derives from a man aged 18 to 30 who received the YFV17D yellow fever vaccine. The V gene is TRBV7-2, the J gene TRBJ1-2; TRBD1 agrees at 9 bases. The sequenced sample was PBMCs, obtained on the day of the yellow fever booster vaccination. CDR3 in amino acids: CASSSLPGQGYGYTF. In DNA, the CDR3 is TGTGCCAGCAGCTCCTTACCGGGACAGGGCTATGGCTACACCTTC. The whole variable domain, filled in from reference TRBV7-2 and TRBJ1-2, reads GAGVSQSPSNKVTEKGKDVELRCDPISGHTALYWYRQSLGQGLEFLIYFQGNSAPDKSGLPSDRFSAERTGGSVSTLTIQRTQQEDSAVYLCASSSLPGQGYGYTFGSGTRLTVV.